The rows below give T cell receptor beta chains drawn from one sample of a study of identical twins. TCRdb called the 5' RACE reads again in MiXCR, with one record for every CDR3 protein. The sample has 250,000 to 350,000 distinct CDR3 sequences; 8% to 9.5% are singletons. This sample also appeared in a second study, on yellow fever vaccine responses in identical twins.

Sequencing input: CD8+ T cells sorted from blood. The receptors originated from a woman under 30 in good health. Both conserved end residues are part of each CDR3. The D gene is left open where the match is weak. Not every row has a clone size; where given, it reads once, few, many or a size class.

V gene: TRBV10-3; clone size: few; J gene: TRBJ2-7; D gene: TRBD1; CDR3 protein: CAISVEKLGTGVYEQYF; CDR3 DNA: TGTGCCATCAGTGTAGAAAAGTTGGGGACAGGGGTGTACGAGCAGTACTTC
V gene: TRBV5-1; clone size: few; J gene: TRBJ1-1; D gene: .; CDR3 protein: CASSLTWSTEAFF; CDR3 DNA: TGCGCCAGCAGCCTGACATGGAGCACTGAAGCTTTCTTC
V gene: TRBV7-9; clone size: many; J gene: TRBJ1-1; D gene: .; CDR3 protein: CASSLSVTEAFF; CDR3 DNA: TGTGCCAGCAGCTTATCCGTCACTGAAGCTTTCTTT
V gene: TRBV4-3; clone size: many; J gene: TRBJ2-1; D gene: TRBD2; CDR3 protein: CASSQDRSSGSKNEQFF; CDR3 DNA: TGCGCCAGCAGCCAAGATAGGAGCAGCGGGAGTAAAAATGAGCAGTTCTTC
V gene: TRBV15; clone size: few; J gene: TRBJ2-7; D gene: .; CDR3 protein: CATSRSGSYEQYF; CDR3 DNA: TGTGCCACCAGCAGAAGCGGCTCCTACGAGCAGTACTTC
V gene: TRBV27; clone size: few; J gene: TRBJ2-3; D gene: TRBD2; CDR3 protein: CASSEAGAVDTQYF; CDR3 DNA: TGTGCCAGCAGTGAAGCGGGAGCGGTAGATACGCAGTATTTT
V gene: TRBV6-2/TRBV6-3; clone size: many; J gene: TRBJ2-3; D gene: .; CDR3 protein: CASSSGTTTDTQYF; CDR3 DNA: TGTGCCAGCAGTTCCGGGACAACGACAGATACGCAGTATTTT
V gene: TRBV6-5; clone size: few; J gene: TRBJ2-7; D gene: .; CDR3 protein: CASSYGTSEQYF; CDR3 DNA: TGTGCCAGCAGTTACGGGACATCCGAGCAGTACTTC
V gene: TRBV6-5; clone size: many; J gene: TRBJ2-3; D gene: TRBD1; CDR3 protein: CASSYGDRGLTTDTQYF; CDR3 DNA: TGTGCCAGCAGTTACGGGGACAGGGGACTTACCACAGATACGCAGTATTTT
V gene: TRBV7-9; clone size: few; J gene: TRBJ1-5; D gene: .; CDR3 protein: CASSFSGSTNQPQHF; CDR3 DNA: TGTGCCAGCAGCTTCTCAGGGTCCACAAATCAGCCCCAGCATTTT
V gene: TRBV4-3; clone size: few; J gene: TRBJ1-1; D gene: .; CDR3 protein: CASSQALGVTEAFF; CDR3 DNA: TGCGCCAGCAGCCAAGCTTTGGGGGTGACTGAAGCTTTCTTT
V gene: TRBV11-2; clone size: .; J gene: TRBJ2-5; D gene: TRBD2; CDR3 protein: CASSPTSGGGQETQYF; CDR3 DNA: TGTGCCAGCAGCCCAACTAGCGGGGGGGGACAAGAGACCCAGTACTTC
V gene: TRBV4-1; clone size: few; J gene: TRBJ2-1; D gene: .; CDR3 protein: CASSQVAENEQFF; CDR3 DNA: TGCGCCAGCAGCCAAGTCGCGGAAAATGAGCAGTTCTTC
V gene: TRBV27; clone size: .; J gene: TRBJ2-3; D gene: TRBD1; CDR3 protein: CASSLSSRDSYTDTQYF; CDR3 DNA: TGTGCCAGCAGTTTATCATCCCGGGACAGCTACACAGATACGCAGTATTTT
V gene: TRBV28; clone size: .; J gene: TRBJ2-1; D gene: TRBD2; CDR3 protein: CASIFLASGIYNEQFF; CDR3 DNA: TGTGCCAGCATCTTTTTGGCTAGCGGGATCTACAATGAGCAGTTCTTC
V gene: TRBV12-3/TRBV12-4; clone size: many; J gene: TRBJ1-1; D gene: .; CDR3 protein: CASTLARDTEAFF; CDR3 DNA: TGTGCCAGCACCCTGGCTAGGGACACTGAAGCTTTCTTT
V gene: TRBV5-1; clone size: many; J gene: TRBJ1-6; D gene: .; CDR3 protein: CASSLVGSTPLHF; CDR3 DNA: TGCGCCAGCAGCTTGGTCGGGTCTACACCCCTCCACTTT
V gene: TRBV9; clone size: .; J gene: TRBJ2-7; D gene: .; CDR3 protein: CASSVGASQEQYF; CDR3 DNA: TGTGCCAGCAGCGTAGGGGCCTCCCAGGAGCAGTACTTC
V gene: TRBV4-1; clone size: few; J gene: TRBJ2-7; D gene: .; CDR3 protein: CASSQDFGGVLEQYF; CDR3 DNA: TGCGCCAGCAGCCAAGATTTCGGGGGAGTCCTCGAGCAGTACTTC
V gene: TRBV4-1; clone size: few; J gene: TRBJ2-7; D gene: .; CDR3 protein: CASSQETTESTYEQYF; CDR3 DNA: TGCGCCAGCAGCCAAGAGACGACTGAATCGACCTACGAGCAGTACTTC
V gene: TRBV7-2; clone size: few; J gene: TRBJ2-2; D gene: .; CDR3 protein: CASRFWLTNTGELFF; CDR3 DNA: TGTGCCAGCAGGTTCTGGCTAACGAACACCGGGGAGCTGTTTTTT